This record looks at one T cell receptor beta chain sequence and its context. Per the study methods: It was from reference gene primer amplification that nucleated cell counts were estimated. Assay used: immunoSEQ multiplex PCR; TCRdb lists only in-frame clones, some missing. D and trimming come from the DNA, and the V and J calls and clone size come from that table. The data contain under 250,000 clones, 83% of them seen just once; the ten biggest clones take up around 5.5%. The germline V gene encodes CDR1 LNHDA and CDR2 SQIVND (reference sequence). The CDR3 has 16 residues. V lost 7 bases to trimming and J lost 5 bases, with 20 bases between them. These data are taken from a study of blood T cell repertoires in COVID-19. Across the whole study: Sites across the United States, Italy and Spain contributed samples from acute and convalescent COVID-19. PBMCs, B-cell-depleted T cells, or T cells provided the cDNA or gDNA that made up the material.

This sequence originates from a human donor in a cohort sampled during active COVID-19. The chain employs TRBV19 and TRBJ2-2, with D possibly being TRBD2 (6 bases). Specimen: peripheral blood. The chain's CDR3 is CASTAGPGLRTGELFF. CDR3 sequence (DNA): TGTGCCAGTACCGCGGGACCGGGACTCAGAACCGGGGAGCTGTTTTTT.